This T cell receptor (beta chain) was profiled in a study of T cells after yellow fever vaccination. Across the study: SMART-Seq v4 Ultra Low Input served to prepare low-cell-number fractions. Overall study findings and caveats: Post-booster reappearance was seen for most primary-vaccination clones (96% CD4, 80% to 90% CD8).

Details on this clonotype: The antigen is undetermined.

This CDR3 comprises 17 residues. Germline CDR1 LGHDT, CDR2 YNNKEL (reference sequence). V lost 1 base and J lost 4; bases outside the gene matches: 12. A process of 5'RACE template switching, which added a universal primer site and UMIs, was used to make TCR cDNA. TCRdb reprocessed the 5' RACE reads via MiXCR and lists one record per CDR3 protein. The data show some 320,000 distinct CDR3 sequences, 4.1% seen once. J is TRBJ1-2 and V is TRBV3-1, with 7 positions matching TRBD1. This specimen consisted of PBMCs, obtained 5 days after the yellow fever booster vaccination. The receptor comes from a man between 18 and 29 years old who received the YFV17D yellow fever vaccine. The CDR3 DNA reads TGTGCCAGCAGCCAAGTAACCGCCTCGACAGGGCTCTATGGCTACACCTTC. It specifies CASSQVTASTGLYGYTF. The variable domain in full, with the rest retrieved from reference TRBV3-1 and TRBJ1-2, is DTAVSQTPKYLVTQMGNDKSIKCEQNLGHDTMYWYKQDSKKFLKIMFSYNNKELIINETVPNRFSPKSPDKAHLNLHINSLELGDSAVYFCASSQVTASTGLYGYTFGSGTRLTVV.